This T cell receptor (beta chain) was recorded in a study of siplizumab effects on memory and regulatory T cells. Study observations and caveats: In roughly 80-95% of proliferating CD4+ or CD8+ clones, a naive or memory phenotype could not be assigned. It seemed that naive T cells were more diverse than memory cells and were major contributors to the alloresponse.

CDR3 length: 13 residues. Germline CDR1 is SGHDN and CDR2 is FVKESK. The V gene lost 0 bases and the J gene lost 7 bases, with 7 bases spanning the gap. This clone was recorded a few times. The antigen is not known. Some clones are missing from TCRdb's copy, which holds only in-frame ones; the method was immunoSEQ multiplex PCR. This sample yields 70,000 or so clones, of which around 90% are seen a single time; approximately 30% belongs to the top ten. This chain uses TRBV14 with TRBJ2-1, with unresolved D. The clonotype comes from a human donor in good health. The sample comprised CD8+ T cells sorted from blood. The CDR3 sequence: CASSQELGNEQFF. The DNA of the CDR3 is TGTGCCAGCAGCCAAGAGCTAGGGAATGAGCAGTTCTTC.